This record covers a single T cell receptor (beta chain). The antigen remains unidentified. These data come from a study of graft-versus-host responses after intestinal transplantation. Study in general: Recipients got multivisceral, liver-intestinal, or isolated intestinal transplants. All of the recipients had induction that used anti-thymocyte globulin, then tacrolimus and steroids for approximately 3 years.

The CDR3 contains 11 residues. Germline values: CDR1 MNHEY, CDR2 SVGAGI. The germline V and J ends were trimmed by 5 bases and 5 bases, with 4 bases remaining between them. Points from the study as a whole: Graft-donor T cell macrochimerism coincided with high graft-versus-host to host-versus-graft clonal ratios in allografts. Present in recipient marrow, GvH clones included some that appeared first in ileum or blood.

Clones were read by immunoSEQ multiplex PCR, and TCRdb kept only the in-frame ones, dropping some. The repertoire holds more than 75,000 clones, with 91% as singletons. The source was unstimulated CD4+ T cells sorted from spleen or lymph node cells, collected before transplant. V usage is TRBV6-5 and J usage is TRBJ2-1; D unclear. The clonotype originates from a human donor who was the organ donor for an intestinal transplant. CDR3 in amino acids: CASSRDNEQFF. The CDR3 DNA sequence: TGTGCCAGCAGTCGGGACAATGAGCAGTTCTTC.